This T cell receptor (beta chain) came from a study of blood T cell repertoires in COVID-19 (dated by TCRdb to about 2020). For context, the study as a whole: Samples covering the acute and convalescent phases of COVID-19 were provided by collaborators in the United States, Italy and Spain. The prospective study material was composed of cDNA or gDNA derived from T cells, B-cell-depleted T cells, or PBMCs. Subjects who had been exposed to COVID-19, were actively infected with it, or had recovered from it provided the deeply sampled blood TCRbeta repertoires that made up the dataset. The repertoires were released in a freely available public database meant as a resource for research on the immune response to SARS-CoV-2. Samples were obtained from the ongoing ImmuneRACE study (first 160 participants) and from some 1,200 subjects provided by 6 global collaborators. Sample metadata almost always included a de-identified subject ID, COVID-19 status, age in years and sex. Where HLA class I and class II types were available, the types were taken from metadata supplied by the sample provider, not from assay-based typing. Summary of the overall study and its limitations: The amount of clinical and demographic metadata varied by source and participant and was provided uncurated.

Trimming takes 1 base from V and 0 bases from J, and the germline ends sit 10 bases apart. The CDR3 starts with the cysteine, ends with the phenylalanine, and has 16 residues. Only CDR3 DNA remains: 48 bases, in frame from the first base. The CDR1 and CDR2 encoded by the germline V gene (reference sequence) are SEHNR and FQNEAQ. To note about this clone: Its antigen is still unknown. Base qualities are not recorded, but no much larger clone differs from it by a single base.

In the prospective study, participants were about 18 to 95 years old, resided in 25 or so geographic areas of the United States, and were enrolled through a virtual design. In the prospective study, cohorts were assigned on the basis of participant-reported clinical history obtained from a screening survey and a study questionnaire. ImmuneRACE Cohort 3 recovered participants were defined by two consecutive negative NP/OP PCR tests, healthcare professional clearance, or symptom resolution. Mobile phlebotomists in the prospective study collected whole blood, serum and a nasopharyngeal or oropharyngeal swab from every participant. Participants in the prospective study had the option to provide additional blood draws and questionnaires over a 2-month period. Prospective study blood samples were shipped either frozen or at room temperature before DNA extraction. TCRbeta CDR3 regions were amplified from genomic DNA using the immunoSEQ Assay, a bias-controlled multiplex PCR. The authors' pipeline ran thus. The number of nucleated cells in each sample was estimated by amplification of reference gene primers within the assay. To quantify the absolute abundance of each unique TCRbeta CDR3 rearrangement, sequence reads were collapsed and filtered. Productive Simpson clonality was computed per sample as the square root of Simpson's diversity index over productive rearrangements. Imported from immuneACCESS, the table was reduced by TCRdb to in-frame sequences with V and J called. These copies leave out some clones; in studies compared against another copy, an unresolved V gene accounts for under half, and the cause of the remainder is not known. The DNA gave D and trimming, while V, J and clone size come from that table. The sample yields approximately 150,000 clones; approximately 80% were counted once. The ten biggest clones cover 5% to 6% of the sample.

The chain couples TRBV7-9 to TRBJ1-3, with an unclear D gene assignment. The sample comprised PBMCs or T cells enriched from blood (not recorded which). This receptor was obtained from a man between 40 and 49 years old who had recovered from COVID-19. The CDR3 protein sequence reads: CASSLVPFSSGNTIYF. The sequenced DNA: TGTGCCAGCAGCTTAGTCCCTTTCAGCTCTGGAAACACCATATATTTT. This CDR3, with the reference TRBV7-9 and TRBJ1-3 proteins standing in past its ends, gives the full variable domain DTGVSQNPRHKITKRGQNVTFRCDPISEHNRLYWYRQTLGQGPEFLTYFQNEAQLEKSRLLSDRFSAERPKGSFSTLEIQRTEQGDSAMYLCASSLVPFSSGNTIYFGEGSWLTVV.